Here is one T cell receptor (beta chain) with its context. Its antigen is as yet unknown. These data come from a study of a mutant IDH1 vaccine in newly diagnosed glioma. As for the study in general: A roughly 60% male, approximately 38% female split and a mean age of approximately 38 years characterized treated patients.

J lost 0 bases, V lost 10 bases, and 8 bases had no gene match. The CDR3 contains 14 residues. Germline loops: CDR1 LNHDA, CDR2 SQIVND (reference sequence). Time point given: week 47, end of study. Vaccination used 300 ug of mutant IDH1 20-mer peptide per dose, with topical imiquimod. Scheduled for weeks 1, 3, 5, 7, 11, 15, 19 and 23, eight vaccinations were given to patients. The donors' diagnosis was new WHO grade 3 or 4 astrocytoma that was IDH1-mutant and ATRX-lost. Assay: immunoSEQ multiplex PCR; the TCRdb copy retains only in-frame clones and omits some. The sample gives approximately 35,000 clones, 75% to 95% of which show up once; 5.1% is in the top ten.

The gene calls are TRBV19 and TRBJ1-1; 7 nucleotides match TRBD1. This TCR derives from a woman in her 40s with glioma. The sequenced sample was PBMCs, obtained from a glioma patient whose treatment included an IDH1 peptide vaccine. DNA of the CDR3: TGTGCCACCCGACAGGGACTTATGAACACTGAAGCTTTCTTT. It translates to CATRQGLMNTEAFF.